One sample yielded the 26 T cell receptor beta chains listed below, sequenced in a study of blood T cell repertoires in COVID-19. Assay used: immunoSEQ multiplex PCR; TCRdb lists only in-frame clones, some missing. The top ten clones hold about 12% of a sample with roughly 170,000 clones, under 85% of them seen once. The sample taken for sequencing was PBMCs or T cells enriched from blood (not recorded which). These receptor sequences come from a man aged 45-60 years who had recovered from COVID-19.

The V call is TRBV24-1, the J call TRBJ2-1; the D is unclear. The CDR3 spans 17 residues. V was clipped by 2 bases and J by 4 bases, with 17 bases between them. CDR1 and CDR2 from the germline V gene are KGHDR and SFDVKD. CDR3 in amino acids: CATSDSTTALAYNEQFF. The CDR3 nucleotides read TGTGCCACCAGTGATTCGACCACAGCTCTTGCTTACAATGAGCAGTTCTTC.

The DNA for the CDR3 is TGCGCCAGCAGTCACGGTTTCGGCTATGGCTACACCTTC. Translation: CASSHGFGYGYTF. The J gene is TRBJ1-2, the V gene TRBV23-1; D gene ambiguous. TRBV23-1 is an open reading frame, and its role is uncertain. The CDR3 is 13 residues long. V lost 3 bases to trimming and J lost 4 bases, with 9 bases between them.

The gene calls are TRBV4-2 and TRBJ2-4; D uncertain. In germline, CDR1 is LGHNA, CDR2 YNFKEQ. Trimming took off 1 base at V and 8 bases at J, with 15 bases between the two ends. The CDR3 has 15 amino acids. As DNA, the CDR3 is TGTGCCAGCAGCCAAGTAGCCAGCGCTGCGGACATTCAGTACTTC. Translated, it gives CASSQVASAADIQYF.

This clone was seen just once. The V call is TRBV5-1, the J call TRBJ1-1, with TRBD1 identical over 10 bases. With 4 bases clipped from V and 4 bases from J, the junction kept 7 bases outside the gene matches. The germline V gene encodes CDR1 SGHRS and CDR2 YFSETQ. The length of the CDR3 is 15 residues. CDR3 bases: TGCGCCAGCAGCCCCAGGACAGGGGGGACCACTGAAGCTTTCTTT. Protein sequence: CASSPRTGGTTEAFF.

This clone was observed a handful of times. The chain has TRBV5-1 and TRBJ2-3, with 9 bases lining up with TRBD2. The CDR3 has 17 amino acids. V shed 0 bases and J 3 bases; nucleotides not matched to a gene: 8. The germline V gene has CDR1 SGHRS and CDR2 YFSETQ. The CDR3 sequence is CASSLGSPGLATDTQYF. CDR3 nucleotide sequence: TGCGCCAGCAGCTTGGGGTCCCCGGGACTAGCTACAGATACGCAGTATTTT. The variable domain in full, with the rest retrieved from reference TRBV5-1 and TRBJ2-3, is KAGVTQTPRYLIKTRGQQVTLSCSPISGHRSVSWYQQTPGQGLQFLFEYFSETQRNKGNFPGRFSGRQFSNSRSEMNVSTLELGDSALYLCASSLGSPGLATDTQYFGPGTRLTVL.

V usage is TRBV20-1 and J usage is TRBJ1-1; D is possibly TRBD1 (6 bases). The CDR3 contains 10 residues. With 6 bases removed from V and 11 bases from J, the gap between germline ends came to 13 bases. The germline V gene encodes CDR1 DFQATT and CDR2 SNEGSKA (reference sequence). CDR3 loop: CSARTGLAFF. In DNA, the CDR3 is TGCAGTGCAAGAACAGGGTTGGCTTTCTTT.

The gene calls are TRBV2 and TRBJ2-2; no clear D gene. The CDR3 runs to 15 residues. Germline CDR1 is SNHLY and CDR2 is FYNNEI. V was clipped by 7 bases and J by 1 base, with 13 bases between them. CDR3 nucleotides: TGTGCCAGCACCCACTCCCCGGGGAACACCGGGGAGCTGTTTTTT. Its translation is CASTHSPGNTGELFF.

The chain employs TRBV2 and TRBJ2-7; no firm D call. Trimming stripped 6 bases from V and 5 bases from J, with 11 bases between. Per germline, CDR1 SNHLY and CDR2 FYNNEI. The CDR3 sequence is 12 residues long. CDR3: CASSGSGHEQYF. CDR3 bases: TGTGCCAGCAGCGGTAGTGGGCACGAGCAGTACTTC.

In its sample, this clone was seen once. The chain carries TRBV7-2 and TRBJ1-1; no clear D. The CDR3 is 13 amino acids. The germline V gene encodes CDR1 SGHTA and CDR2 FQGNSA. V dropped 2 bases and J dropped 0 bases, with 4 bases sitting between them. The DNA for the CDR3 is TGTGCCAGCAGCTTACTAGTGAACACTGAAGCTTTCTTT. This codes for CASSLLVNTEAFF. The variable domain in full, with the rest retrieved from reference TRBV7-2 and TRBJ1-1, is GAGVSQSPSNKVTEKGKDVELRCDPISGHTALYWYRQSLGQGLEFLIYFQGNSAPDKSGLPSDRFSAERTGGSVSTLTIQRTQQEDSAVYLCASSLLVNTEAFFGQGTRLTVV.

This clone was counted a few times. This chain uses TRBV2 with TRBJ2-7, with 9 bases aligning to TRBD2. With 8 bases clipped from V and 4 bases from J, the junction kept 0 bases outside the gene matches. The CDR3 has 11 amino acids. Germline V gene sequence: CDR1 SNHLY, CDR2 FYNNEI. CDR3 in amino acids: CASGLAYEQYF. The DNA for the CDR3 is TGTGCCAGCGGACTAGCGTACGAGCAGTACTTC.

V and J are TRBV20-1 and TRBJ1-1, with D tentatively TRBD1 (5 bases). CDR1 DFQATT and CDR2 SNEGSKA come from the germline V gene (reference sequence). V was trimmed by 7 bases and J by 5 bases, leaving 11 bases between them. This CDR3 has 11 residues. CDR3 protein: CSGGGETEAFF. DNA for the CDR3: TGCAGTGGGGGAGGGGAGACTGAAGCTTTCTTT.

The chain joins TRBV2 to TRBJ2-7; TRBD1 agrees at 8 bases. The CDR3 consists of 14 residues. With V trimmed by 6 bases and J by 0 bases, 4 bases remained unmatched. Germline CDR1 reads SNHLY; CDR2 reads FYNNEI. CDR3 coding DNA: TGTGCCAGCAGGGGGACAGGTATCTCCTACGAGCAGTACTTC. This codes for CASRGTGISYEQYF. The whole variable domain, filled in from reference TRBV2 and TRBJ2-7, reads EPEVTQTPSHQVTQMGQEVILRCVPISNHLYFYWYRQILGQKVEFLVSFYNNEISEKSEIFDDQFSVERPDGSNFTLKIRSTKLEDSAMYFCASRGTGISYEQYFGPGTRLTVT.

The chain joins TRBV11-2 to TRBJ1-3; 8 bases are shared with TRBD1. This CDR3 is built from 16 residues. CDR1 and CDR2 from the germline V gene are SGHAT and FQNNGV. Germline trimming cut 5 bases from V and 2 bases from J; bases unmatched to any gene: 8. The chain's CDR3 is CASSRTSGQAGNTIYF. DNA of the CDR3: TGTGCCAGCAGCCGCACCTCGGGACAGGCTGGAAACACCATATATTTT.

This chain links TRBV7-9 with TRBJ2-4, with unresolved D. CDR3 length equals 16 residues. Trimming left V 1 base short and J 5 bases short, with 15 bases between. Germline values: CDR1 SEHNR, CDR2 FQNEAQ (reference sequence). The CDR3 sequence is CASSLVAPGPENIQYF. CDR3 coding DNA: TGTGCCAGCAGCTTAGTTGCGCCTGGTCCCGAAAACATTCAGTACTTC.

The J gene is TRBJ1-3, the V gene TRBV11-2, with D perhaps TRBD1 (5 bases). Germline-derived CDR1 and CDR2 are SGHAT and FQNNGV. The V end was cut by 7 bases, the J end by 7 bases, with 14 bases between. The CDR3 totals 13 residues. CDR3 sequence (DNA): TGTGCCAGCACCGGGGGTTTCGGGAACACCATATATTTT. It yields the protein CASTGGFGNTIYF.

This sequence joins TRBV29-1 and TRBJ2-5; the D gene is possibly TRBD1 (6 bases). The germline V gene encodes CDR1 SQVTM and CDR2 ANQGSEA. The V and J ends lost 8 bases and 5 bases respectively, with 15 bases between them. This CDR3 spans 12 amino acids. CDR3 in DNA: TGCAGCCTCCGAGGGGGTTCGGAGACCCAGTACTTC. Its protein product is CSLRGGSETQYF. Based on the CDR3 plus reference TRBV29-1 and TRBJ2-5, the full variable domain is SAVISQKPSRDICQRGTSLTIQCQVDSQVTMMFWYRQQPGQSLTLIATANQGSEATYESGFVIDKFPISRPNLTFSTLTVSNMSPEDSSIYLCSLRGGSETQYFGPGTRLLVL.

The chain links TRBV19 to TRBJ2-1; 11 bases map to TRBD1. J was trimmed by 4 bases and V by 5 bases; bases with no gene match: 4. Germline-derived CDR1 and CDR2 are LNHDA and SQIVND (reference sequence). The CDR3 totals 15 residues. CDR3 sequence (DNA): TGTGCCAGTAGTCCCGGGACAGGGGGTTACAATGAGCAGTTCTTC. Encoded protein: CASSPGTGGYNEQFF.

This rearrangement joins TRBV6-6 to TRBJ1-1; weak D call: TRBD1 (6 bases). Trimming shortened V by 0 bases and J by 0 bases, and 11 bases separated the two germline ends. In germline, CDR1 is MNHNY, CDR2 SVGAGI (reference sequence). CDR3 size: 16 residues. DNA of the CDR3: TGTGCCAGCAGTTACTCGAGACAGGCCATGAACACTGAAGCTTTCTTT. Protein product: CASSYSRQAMNTEAFF.

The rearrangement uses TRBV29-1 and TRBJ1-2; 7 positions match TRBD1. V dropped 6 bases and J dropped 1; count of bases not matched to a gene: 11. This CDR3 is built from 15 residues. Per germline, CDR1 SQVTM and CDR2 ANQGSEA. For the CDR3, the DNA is TGCAGCGTGGAGCTCGGGACAGCGATTAACTATGGCTACACCTTC. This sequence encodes CSVELGTAINYGYTF. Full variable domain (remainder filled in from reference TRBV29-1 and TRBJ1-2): SAVISQKPSRDICQRGTSLTIQCQVDSQVTMMFWYRQQPGQSLTLIATANQGSEATYESGFVIDKFPISRPNLTFSTLTVSNMSPEDSSIYLCSVELGTAINYGYTFGSGTRLTVV.

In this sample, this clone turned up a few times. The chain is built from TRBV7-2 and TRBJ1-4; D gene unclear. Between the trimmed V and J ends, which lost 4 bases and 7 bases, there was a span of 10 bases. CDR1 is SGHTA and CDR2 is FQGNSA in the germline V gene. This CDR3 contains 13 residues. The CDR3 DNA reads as TGTGCCAGCAGCTGGCGGCAAGGTGAAAAACTGTTTTTT. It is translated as CASSWRQGEKLFF. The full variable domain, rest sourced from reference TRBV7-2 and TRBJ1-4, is GAGVSQSPSNKVTEKGKDVELRCDPISGHTALYWYRQSLGQGLEFLIYFQGNSAPDKSGLPSDRFSAERTGGSVSTLTIQRTQQEDSAVYLCASSWRQGEKLFFGSGTQLSVL.

The CDR3 DNA reads as TGTGCCAGCAGCCAAGGCCAGGGGGCTTCCTACGAGCAGTACTTC. Amino acids: CASSQGQGASYEQYF. The V call is TRBV3-1 (or the pseudogene TRBV3-2), the J call TRBJ2-7, with 8 bases that match TRBD1. The CDR3 is 15 residues long. Germline V lookup: CDR1 LGHDT, CDR2 YNNKEL (reference sequence). V was pared by 1 base and J by 1 base, with 3 bases of the junction left unmatched.

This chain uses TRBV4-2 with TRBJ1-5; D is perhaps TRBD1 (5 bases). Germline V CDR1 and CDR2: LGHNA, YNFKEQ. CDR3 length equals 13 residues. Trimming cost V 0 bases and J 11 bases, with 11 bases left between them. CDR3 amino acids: CASSQEAGGAQHF. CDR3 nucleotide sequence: TGTGCCAGCAGCCAAGAAGCGGGGGGGGCCCAGCATTTT.

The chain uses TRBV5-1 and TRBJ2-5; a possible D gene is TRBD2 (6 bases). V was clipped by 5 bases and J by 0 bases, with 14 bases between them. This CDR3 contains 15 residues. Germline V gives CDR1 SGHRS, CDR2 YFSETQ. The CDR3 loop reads CASSMGLAYQETQYF. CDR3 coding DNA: TGCGCCAGCAGTATGGGCCTAGCGTACCAAGAGACCCAGTACTTC.

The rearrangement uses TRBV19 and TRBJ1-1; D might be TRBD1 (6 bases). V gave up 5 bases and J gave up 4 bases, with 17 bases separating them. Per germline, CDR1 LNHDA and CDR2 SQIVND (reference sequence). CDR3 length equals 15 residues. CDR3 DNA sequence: TGTGCCAGTAGTTTCTCCCGGGGGGCTGGCACTGAAGCTTTCTTT. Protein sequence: CASSFSRGAGTEAFF.

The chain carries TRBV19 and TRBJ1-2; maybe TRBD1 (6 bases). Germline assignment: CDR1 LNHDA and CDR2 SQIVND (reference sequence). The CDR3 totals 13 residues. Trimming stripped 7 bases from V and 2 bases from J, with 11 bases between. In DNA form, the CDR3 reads TGTGCCAGTAAAAAGGACAGCAACTATGGCTACACCTTC. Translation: CASKKDSNYGYTF.

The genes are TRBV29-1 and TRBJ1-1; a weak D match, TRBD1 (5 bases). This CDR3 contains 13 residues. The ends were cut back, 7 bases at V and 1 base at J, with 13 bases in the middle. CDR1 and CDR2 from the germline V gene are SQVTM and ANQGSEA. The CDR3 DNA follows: TGCAGCGGCCGGCGGGGGGAGAACACTGAAGCTTTCTTT. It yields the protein CSGRRGENTEAFF.